The clone carrying this T cell receptor beta chain was observed a few times. Its antigen remains unidentified. TCRdb itself ran the 5' RACE reads through MiXCR, one entry per CDR3 protein. The table records about 160,000 distinct CDR3 sequences, just over 9.5% of them present only once. This entry comes from a study of CD8 T cells in ankylosing spondylitis. Whole-study results and caveats: A motif in TCR beta, a set of seven to nine highly homologous variants, appeared characteristic of ankylosing spondylitis blood. Significant enrichment of disease-linked clones was reported in matched ankylosing spondylitis synovial fluid.

Germline-derived CDR1 and CDR2 are MNHEY and SVGEGT. CDR3 length equals 17 residues. With 2 bases removed from V and 1 base from J, the gap between germline ends came to 17 bases. The TCR comes from a female donor with ankylosing spondylitis or in good health (not recorded which). The chain joins TRBV6-2 or TRBV6-3 to TRBJ1-1; D possibly corresponds to TRBD1 (6 bases). The specimen was blood, either unsorted or a sorted T cell fraction (not recorded which). CDR3 sequence reads: CASSYNIGGGSNTEAFF. Written as DNA, the CDR3 is TGTGCCAGCAGTTACAACATCGGCGGGGGCTCGAACACTGAAGCTTTCTTT.